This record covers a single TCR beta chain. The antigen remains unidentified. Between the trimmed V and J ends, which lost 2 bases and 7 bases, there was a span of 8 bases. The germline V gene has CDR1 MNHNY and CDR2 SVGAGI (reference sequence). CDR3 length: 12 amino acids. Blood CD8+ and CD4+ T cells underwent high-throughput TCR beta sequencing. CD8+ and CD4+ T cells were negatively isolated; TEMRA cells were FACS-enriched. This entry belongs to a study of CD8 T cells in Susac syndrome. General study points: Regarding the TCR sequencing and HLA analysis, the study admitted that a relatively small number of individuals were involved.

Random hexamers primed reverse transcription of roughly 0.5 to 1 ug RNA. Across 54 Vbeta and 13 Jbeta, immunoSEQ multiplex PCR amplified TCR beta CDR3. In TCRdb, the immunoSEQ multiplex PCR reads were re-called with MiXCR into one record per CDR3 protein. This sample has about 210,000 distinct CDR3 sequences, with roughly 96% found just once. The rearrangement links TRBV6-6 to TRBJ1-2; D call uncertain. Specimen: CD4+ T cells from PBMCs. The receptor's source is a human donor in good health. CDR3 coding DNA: TGTGCCAGCAGTTACGTTGAAAGTGGCTACACCTTC. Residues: CASSYVESGYTF.